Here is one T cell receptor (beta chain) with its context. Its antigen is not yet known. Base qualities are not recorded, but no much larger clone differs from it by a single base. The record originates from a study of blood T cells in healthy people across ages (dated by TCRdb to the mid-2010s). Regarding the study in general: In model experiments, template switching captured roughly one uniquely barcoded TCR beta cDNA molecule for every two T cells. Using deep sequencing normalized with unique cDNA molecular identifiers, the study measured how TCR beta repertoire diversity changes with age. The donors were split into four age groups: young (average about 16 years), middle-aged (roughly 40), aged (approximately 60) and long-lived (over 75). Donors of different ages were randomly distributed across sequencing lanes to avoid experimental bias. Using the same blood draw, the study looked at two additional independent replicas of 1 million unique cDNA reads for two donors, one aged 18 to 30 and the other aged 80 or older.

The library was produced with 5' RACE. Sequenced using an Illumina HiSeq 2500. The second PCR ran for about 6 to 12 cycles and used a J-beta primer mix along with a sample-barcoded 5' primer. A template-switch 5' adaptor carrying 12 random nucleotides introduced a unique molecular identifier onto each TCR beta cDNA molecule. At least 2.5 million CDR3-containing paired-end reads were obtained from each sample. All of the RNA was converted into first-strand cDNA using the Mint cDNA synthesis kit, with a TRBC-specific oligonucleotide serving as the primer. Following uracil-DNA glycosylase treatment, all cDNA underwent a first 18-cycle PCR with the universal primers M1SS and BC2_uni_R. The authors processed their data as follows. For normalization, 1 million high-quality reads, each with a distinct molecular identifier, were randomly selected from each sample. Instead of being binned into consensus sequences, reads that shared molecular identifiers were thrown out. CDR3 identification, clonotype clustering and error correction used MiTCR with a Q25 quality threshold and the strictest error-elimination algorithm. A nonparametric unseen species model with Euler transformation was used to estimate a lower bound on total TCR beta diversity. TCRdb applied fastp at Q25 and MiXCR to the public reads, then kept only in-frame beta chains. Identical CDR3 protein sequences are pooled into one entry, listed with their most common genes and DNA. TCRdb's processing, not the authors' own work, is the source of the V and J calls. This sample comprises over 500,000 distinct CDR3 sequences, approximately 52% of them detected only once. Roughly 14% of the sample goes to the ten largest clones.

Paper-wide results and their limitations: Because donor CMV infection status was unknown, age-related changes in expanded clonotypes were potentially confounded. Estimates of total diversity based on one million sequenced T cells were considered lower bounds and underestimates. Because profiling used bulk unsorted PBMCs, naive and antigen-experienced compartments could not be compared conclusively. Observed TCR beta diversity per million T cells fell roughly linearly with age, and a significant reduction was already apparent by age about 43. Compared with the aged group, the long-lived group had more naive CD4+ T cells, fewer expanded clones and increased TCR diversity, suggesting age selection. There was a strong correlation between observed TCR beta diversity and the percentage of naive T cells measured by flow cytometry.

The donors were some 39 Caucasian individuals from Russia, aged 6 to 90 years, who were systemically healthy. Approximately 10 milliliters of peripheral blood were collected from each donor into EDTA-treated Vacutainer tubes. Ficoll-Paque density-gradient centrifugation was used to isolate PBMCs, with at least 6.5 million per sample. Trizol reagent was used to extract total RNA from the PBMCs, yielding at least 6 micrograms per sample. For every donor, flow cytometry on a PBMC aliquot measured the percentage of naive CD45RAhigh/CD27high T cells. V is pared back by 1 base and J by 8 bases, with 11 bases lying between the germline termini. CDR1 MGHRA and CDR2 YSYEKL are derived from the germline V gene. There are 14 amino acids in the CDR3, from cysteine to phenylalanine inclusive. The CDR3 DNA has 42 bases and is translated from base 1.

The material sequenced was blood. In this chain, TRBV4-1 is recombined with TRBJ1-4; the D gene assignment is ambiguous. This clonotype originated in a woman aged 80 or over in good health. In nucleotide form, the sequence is TGCGCCAGCAGCCAAGCAGAGTATAGCGAAAAACTGTTTTTT. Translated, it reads CASSQAEYSEKLFF.